These T cell receptor beta chains were read from a single sample in a study of blood T cell repertoires in COVID-19. Using immunoSEQ multiplex PCR, the repertoire was profiled, and TCRdb retains in-frame clones only, with some absent. The sample carries around 320,000 clones, about nine tenths recorded once. Material for sequencing was peripheral blood. All receptors derive from a woman aged 25 to 45 who had recovered from COVID-19. The conserved cysteine and the conserved F or W are not part of the CDR3 here. Fields, in order: D gene, V gene, CDR3 protein. D genes are given only for firm matches.

. | TRBV7-2 | ASSLAGGPADTQY
. | TRBV28 | ASSGQRYGYT
. | TRBV5-1 | ASSLELANTGELF
TRBD1 | TRBV27 | ASSPLGQGAFGGNQPQH
. | TRBV6-5 | ASSYRTSNSYEQY
. | TRBV15 | ATSRAGNTIY
TRBD1 | TRBV3-1/TRBV3-2 | ASSQGQGVGQPQH
TRBD2 | TRBV4-3 | ASSQGSGGASYNEQF
TRBD1 | TRBV6-5 | ASNQGALLNQPQH
TRBD1 | TRBV11-2 | ASSTSGTVEEGYT
. | TRBV9 | ASSVDGQLNPLH
. | TRBV4-1 | ASSPPLSQPQH
. | TRBV7-3 | ASSLLVGRDSPLH
. | TRBV6-5 | ASSYSGQGLAPLH
. | TRBV28 | ATWATNTEAF
. | TRBV12-3/TRBV12-4 | ASSLVRGNTIY
. | TRBV30 | AWTREGVYGYT
. | TRBV7-2 | ASSFKVTPRQDINYGYT
TRBD2 | TRBV9 | ASSLSGGAGADTQY
. | TRBV2 | ASTGDSGGNTIY
TRBD2 | TRBV7-8 | ASSPGLGAGELF
TRBD1 | TRBV11-1 | ASSKSGTGAYEQY
TRBD2 | TRBV4-2 | ASSQSLAGPGLL
. | TRBV2 | ASSDKKGAGETQY
. | TRBV7-9 | ASSLRQETQY
. | TRBV2 | ASSAGGAAGNTIY
. | TRBV27 | ASSFPGSEQF
. | TRBV12-3/TRBV12-4 | ASSLSTGVEAF
. | TRBV3-1/TRBV3-2 | ASRGGGSYEQY
. | TRBV30 | ACPVEGKLF
. | TRBV28 | VTEGGGGAEDTQY
TRBD2 | TRBV9 | ASSVGTSVETQY
. | TRBV21-1 | ASGEGQNTGELF
TRBD1 | TRBV2 | ASTRTGHYGYT
TRBD1 | TRBV30 | AWSSFGQANQPQH
. | TRBV5-6 | ASSMGGGQPQH
. | TRBV27 | ASSPGGRGVETQY
. | TRBV28 | ASLVRDTDTQY
. | TRBV19 | ASSITGEKLF
. | TRBV7-2 | ASSPRPREGSPLH
. | TRBV2 | ASQGTGELF
. | TRBV30 | AWRSSGTDTQY
TRBD1 | TRBV11-3 | ASSFGTGKQPQH
. | TRBV29-1 | SVEVGGGLGIFLGYT
TRBD1 | TRBV5-1 | ASSLGTGGRGETQY
TRBD1 | TRBV2 | ASSWDRAATGELF
. | TRBV4-2 | ASSHRLTDLNYGYT
. | TRBV19 | ASSPGSSGANVLT
. | TRBV9 | ASSSHPGRATEAF
. | TRBV15 | ATSRAPGGYGYT
. | TRBV6-1 | ASSEAGNQPQH